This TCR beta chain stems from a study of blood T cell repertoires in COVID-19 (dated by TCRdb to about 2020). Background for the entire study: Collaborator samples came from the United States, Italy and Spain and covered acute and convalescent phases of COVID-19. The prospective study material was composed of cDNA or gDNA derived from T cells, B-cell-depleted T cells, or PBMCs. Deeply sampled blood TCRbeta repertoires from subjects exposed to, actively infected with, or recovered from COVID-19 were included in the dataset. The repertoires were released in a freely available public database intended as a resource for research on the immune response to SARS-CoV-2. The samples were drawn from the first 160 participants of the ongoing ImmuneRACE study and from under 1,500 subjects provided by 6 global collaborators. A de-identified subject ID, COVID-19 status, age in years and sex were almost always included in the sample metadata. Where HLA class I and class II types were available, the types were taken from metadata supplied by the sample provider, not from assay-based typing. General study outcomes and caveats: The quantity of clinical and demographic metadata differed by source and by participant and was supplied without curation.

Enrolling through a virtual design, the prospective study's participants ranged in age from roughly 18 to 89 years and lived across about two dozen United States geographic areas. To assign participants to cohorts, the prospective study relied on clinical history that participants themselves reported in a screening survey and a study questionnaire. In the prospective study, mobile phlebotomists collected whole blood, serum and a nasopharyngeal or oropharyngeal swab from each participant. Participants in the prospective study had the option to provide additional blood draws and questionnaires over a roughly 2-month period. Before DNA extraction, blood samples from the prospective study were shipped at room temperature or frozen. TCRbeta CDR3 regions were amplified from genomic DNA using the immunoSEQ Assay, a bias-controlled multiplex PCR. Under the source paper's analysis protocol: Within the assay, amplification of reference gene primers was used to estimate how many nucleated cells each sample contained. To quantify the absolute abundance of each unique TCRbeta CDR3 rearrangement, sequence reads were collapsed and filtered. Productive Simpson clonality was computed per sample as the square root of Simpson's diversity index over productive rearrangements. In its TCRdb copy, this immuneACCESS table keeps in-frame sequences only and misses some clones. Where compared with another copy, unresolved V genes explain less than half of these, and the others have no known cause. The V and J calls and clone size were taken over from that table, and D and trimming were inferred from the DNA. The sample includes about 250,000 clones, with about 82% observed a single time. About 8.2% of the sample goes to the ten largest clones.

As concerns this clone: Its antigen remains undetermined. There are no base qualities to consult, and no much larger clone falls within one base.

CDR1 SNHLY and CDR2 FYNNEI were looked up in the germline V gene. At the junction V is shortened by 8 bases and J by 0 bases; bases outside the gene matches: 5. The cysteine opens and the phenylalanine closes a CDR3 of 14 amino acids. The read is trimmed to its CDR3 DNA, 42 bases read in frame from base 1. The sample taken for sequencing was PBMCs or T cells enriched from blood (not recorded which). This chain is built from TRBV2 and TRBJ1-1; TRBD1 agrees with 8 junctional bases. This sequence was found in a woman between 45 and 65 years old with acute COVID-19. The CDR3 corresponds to CASQGASVNTEAFF. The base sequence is TGTGCCAGCCAGGGGGCGTCTGTGAACACTGAAGCTTTCTTT. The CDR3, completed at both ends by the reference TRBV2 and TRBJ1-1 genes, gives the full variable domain EPEVTQTPSHQVTQMGQEVILRCVPISNHLYFYWYRQILGQKVEFLVSFYNNEISEKSEIFDDQFSVERPDGSNFTLKIRSTKLEDSAMYFCASQGASVNTEAFFGQGTRLTVV.